This T cell receptor beta chain is drawn from a study of cytotoxic CD8 clonotypes in ibrutinib-treated CLL. The protocol was immunoSEQ multiplex PCR, while the TCRdb copy is restricted to in-frame clones and leaves out a portion. The table records about 160,000 clones, more than 75% of them present only once. Per germline, CDR1 SGHRS and CDR2 YFSETQ. This CDR3 contains 15 residues. V was pared by 0 bases and J by 5 bases, with 14 bases between. This clone was detected ten times or more. The rearrangement uses TRBV5-1 and TRBJ1-2, with unresolved D. This clonotype was obtained from a human donor with chronic lymphocytic leukemia. The specimen was PBMCs, collected after 12 months of ibrutinib treatment. The CDR3 loop is CASSLDGTGGYGYTF. DNA of the CDR3: TGCGCCAGCAGCTTGGACGGTACCGGAGGGTATGGCTACACCTTC.